The 26 T cell receptor beta chains reported below all come from one sample, sequenced in a study of T cell responses to AZD1222 COVID-19 vaccine. Assay: immunoSEQ multiplex PCR; the TCRdb copy retains only in-frame clones and omits some. The data hold 80,000 to 130,000 clones, with roughly 89% observed a single time. Sequenced material: peripheral blood, taken on day 0 of AZD1222 vaccination. These receptors all come from an adult in good health.

The J gene is TRBJ1-6, the V gene TRBV15; a weak D match, TRBD1 (6 bases). CDR3 length: 16 residues. V was pared by 0 bases and J by 6 bases, with 12 bases between. CDR1 is LNHNV, CDR2 YYDKDF, per germline (reference sequence). The CDR3 bases are TGTGCCACCAGCAGAGATCTTGCCAGGGGTAATTCACCCCTCCACTTT. It specifies CATSRDLARGNSPLHF. The variable domain in full, with the rest retrieved from reference TRBV15 and TRBJ1-6, is DAMVIQNPRYQVTQFGKPVTLSCSQTLNHNVMYWYQQKSSQAPKLLFHYYDKDFNNEADTPDNFQSRRPNTSFCFLDIRSPGLGDTAMYLCATSRDLARGNSPLHFGNGTRLTVT.

The rearrangement links TRBV6-1 to TRBJ2-7, with 10 nucleotides matching TRBD1. Germline CDR1 and CDR2: MNHNS and SASEGT. CDR3 length equals 18 residues. The J segment lost 2 bases and the V segment lost 0 bases, leaving 10 bases of the junction unmatched. The CDR3 nucleotides read TGTGCCAGCAGTGAAGCCCGGGACAGGGGATTTTGGGCCTACGAGCAGTACTTC. It yields the protein CASSEARDRGFWAYEQYF.

This clone appeared a few times. This sequence joins TRBV4-2 and TRBJ1-6; TRBD1 aligns across 8 bases. This CDR3 is 16 amino acids long. In germline, CDR1 is LGHNA, CDR2 YNFKEQ. Trimming at V came to 0 bases and at J to 6 bases, leaving 4 bases not matched to a gene. CDR3 amino acids: CASSQDPRGLNSPLHF. DNA of the CDR3: TGTGCCAGCAGCCAAGATCCCAGGGGGCTTAATTCACCCCTCCACTTT.

This rearrangement joins TRBV3-1 (or the pseudogene TRBV3-2) to TRBJ2-1, with 7 bases aligning to TRBD1. Trimming took 3 bases from V and 6 from J; bases not matched to a gene: 11. The V gene's germline CDR1 is LGHDT and CDR2 YNNKEL (reference sequence). CDR3 size: 16 residues. The CDR3 here is CASSHRQGMSGNEQFF. The DNA for the CDR3 is TGTGCCAGCAGCCACCGACAGGGAATGTCAGGCAATGAGCAGTTCTTC.

The rearrangement joins TRBV14 to TRBJ2-7; D not certain. The germline gives CDR1 SGHDN, CDR2 FVKESK. V was cut by 7 bases and J by 9 bases, with 19 bases left in between. There are 13 residues in the CDR3. The CDR3 sequence: CASTEDLHGVQYF. DNA of the CDR3: TGTGCCAGCACCGAGGACCTCCATGGGGTGCAGTACTTC.

The chain carries TRBV5-1 and TRBJ2-1; TRBD1 is a possible D gene (5 bases). This CDR3 has 15 amino acids. Per the germline V gene, CDR1 is SGHRS and CDR2 is YFSETQ. Trimming cost V 4 bases and J 2 bases, with 13 bases left between them. This CDR3 reads CASSPRVSTYNEQFF. CDR3 nucleotides: TGCGCCAGCAGCCCCAGGGTTAGCACCTACAATGAGCAGTTCTTC.

The chain has TRBV9 and TRBJ2-3; 7 nucleotides line up with TRBD2. Germline-derived CDR1 and CDR2 are SGDLS and YYNGEE. The CDR3 consists of 16 residues. V trimming: 0 bases; J trimming: 4 bases; junction bases outside the gene matches: 8. The CDR3 nucleotides read TGTGCCAGCAGCGTAGGGGCGGGGGTGACCCCAGATACGCAGTATTTT. Its protein is CASSVGAGVTPDTQYF.

V usage is TRBV27 and J usage is TRBJ2-4; 8 bases line up with TRBD1. The CDR3 extends over 21 amino acids. Germline assignment: CDR1 MNHEY and CDR2 SMNVEV (reference sequence). V trimming: 3 bases; J trimming: 0 bases; junction bases outside the gene matches: 19. CDR3 residues: CASSFFLYRGETSLAKNIQYF. CDR3 coding DNA: TGTGCCAGCAGTTTTTTCCTCTACAGGGGGGAAACCTCTTTAGCCAAAAACATTCAGTACTTC.

The gene calls are TRBV14 and TRBJ2-3; D remains ambiguous. The CDR3 is 16 amino acids. Germline V lookup: CDR1 SGHDN, CDR2 FVKESK. With 0 bases removed from V and 0 bases from J, the gap between germline ends came to 10 bases. The CDR3 DNA reads as TGTGCCAGCAGCCAAGAAATAGCAGCTAGCACAGATACGCAGTATTTT. The encoded protein is CASSQEIAASTDTQYF.

The chain is built from TRBV19 and TRBJ2-7; D ambiguous. The CDR3 loop spans 14 amino acids. Trimming cost V 5 bases and J 1 base, with 12 bases left between them. CDR1 is LNHDA, CDR2 SQIVND, per germline (reference sequence). The CDR3 DNA reads as TGTGCCAGTAGTCTGGGTAGACTTTCCTACGAGCAGTACTTC. Translation gives CASSLGRLSYEQYF.

This rearrangement joins TRBV28 to TRBJ1-5; possibly TRBD1 for D (5 bases). Germline-derived CDR1 and CDR2 are MDHEN and SYDVKM. The V gene lost 8 bases and the J gene lost 4 bases, with 12 bases spanning the gap. There are 13 residues in the CDR3. CDR3 in DNA: TGTGCCAGCCTCGACAGCTTGAATCAGCCCCAGCATTTT. This gives the protein CASLDSLNQPQHF.

V gene TRBV6-2 or TRBV6-3 combines with J gene TRBJ2-3; 8 bases fit TRBD2. The V gene end was trimmed by 2 bases and the J gene end by 4 bases; junction bases not matched to a gene: 11. Germline V CDR1 and CDR2: MNHEY, SVGEGT. The length of the CDR3 is 17 residues. CDR3 sequence reads: CASSYDVKASGPDTQYF. DNA of the CDR3: TGTGCCAGCAGTTACGACGTGAAGGCTAGCGGGCCAGATACGCAGTATTTT.

The J gene is TRBJ2-3, the V gene TRBV7-3, with D tentatively TRBD1 (6 bases). Trimming took 5 bases from V and 1 from J, leaving 10 bases between them. This CDR3 spans 14 amino acids. Germline V gene data show CDR1 as SGHTA and CDR2 as FQGTGA. The CDR3 region has the DNA TGTGCCAGCAGCGCAAACAGGGGCACAGATACGCAGTATTTT. Its protein is CASSANRGTDTQYF.

The chain links TRBV11-2 to TRBJ2-7, with 9 bases lining up with TRBD1. Germline lookup yields CDR1 SGHAT and CDR2 FQNNGV. This CDR3 contains 14 residues. V lost 3 bases to trimming and J lost 5 bases; unmatched junction nucleotides: 5. CDR3 region: CASSFGTGSHEQYF. The CDR3 DNA reads as TGTGCCAGCAGCTTCGGGACAGGGTCCCACGAGCAGTACTTC.

This chain connects TRBV7-9 to TRBJ2-7; 7 bases fit TRBD2. The CDR3 spans 15 residues. V lost 4 bases to trimming and J lost 2 bases; unmatched junction nucleotides: 8. Germline V lookup: CDR1 SEHNR, CDR2 FQNEAQ (reference sequence). The CDR3 DNA sequence: TGTGCCAGCAGCTCTAAGCGGGACCCGGCCTACGAGCAGTACTTC. Amino acid sequence: CASSSKRDPAYEQYF.

The chain couples TRBV5-1 to TRBJ1-2; TRBD1 agrees at 12 bases. Germline V gene sequence: CDR1 SGHRS, CDR2 YFSETQ. Losses at the gene ends were 4 bases for V and 8 bases for J; bases not matched to a gene: 21. CDR3 length equals 19 residues. The CDR3 coding sequence is TGCGCCAGCAGCCAGGACCCGTTGGGGGGACAGGGGGCGAACGTCGGCTACACCTTC. Its translation is CASSQDPLGGQGANVGYTF.

This clone was seen a few times. The chain combines TRBV27 with TRBJ2-6; unclear D gene. The V end lost 7 bases, the J end lost 10 bases, and 17 bases lay between the germline ends. Germline V gene sequence: CDR1 MNHEY, CDR2 SMNVEV (reference sequence). The CDR3 has 14 amino acids. CDR3 nucleotide sequence: TGTGCCAGCACCCGCGTTCCCCCCGGGAACGTCCTGACTTTC. Protein: CASTRVPPGNVLTF. Combining the CDR3 with reference TRBV27 and TRBJ2-6 gives the whole variable domain EAQVTQNPRYLITVTGKKLTVTCSQNMNHEYMSWYRQDPGLGLRQIYYSMNVEVTDKGDVPEGYKVSRKEKRNFPLILESPSPNQTSLYFCASTRVPPGNVLTFGAGSRLTVL.

The gene calls are TRBV10-3 and TRBJ2-5; perhaps TRBD2 as D (5 bases). Germline CDR1 ENHRY, CDR2 SYGVKD. V was clipped by 2 bases and J by 2 bases, with 9 bases between them. The CDR3 contains 14 residues. The CDR3 reads CAISEGLRQETQYF. The DNA for the CDR3 is TGTGCCATCAGTGAGGGACTCCGGCAAGAGACCCAGTACTTC.

The rearrangement uses TRBV5-1 and TRBJ2-3; perhaps TRBD2 as D (6 bases). Germline loops: CDR1 SGHRS, CDR2 YFSETQ. V gave up 2 bases and J gave up 2 bases, with 9 bases separating them. The CDR3 contains 14 residues. The CDR3 loop is CASSFPGVTDTQYF. The CDR3 region has the DNA TGCGCCAGCAGCTTCCCGGGGGTCACAGATACGCAGTATTTT.

The V and J genes are TRBV11-3 and TRBJ2-2, with D uncertain. Trimming took off 5 bases at V and 3 bases at J, with 13 bases between the two ends. CDR3 length equals 15 residues. Per the germline V gene, CDR1 is SGHNT and CDR2 is YENEEA. The CDR3: CASSEKGVHTGELFF. The DNA of the CDR3 is TGTGCCAGCAGCGAGAAAGGAGTTCACACCGGGGAGCTGTTTTTT. The full variable domain, its missing parts supplied by reference TRBV11-3 and TRBJ2-2, is EAGVVQSPRYKIIEKKQPVAFWCNPISGHNTLYWYLQNLGQGPELLIRYENEEAVDDSQLPKDRFSAERLKGVDSTLKIQPAELGDSAVYLCASSEKGVHTGELFFGEGSRLTVL.

The V and J genes are TRBV18 and TRBJ1-2; 11 bases map to TRBD1. This CDR3 is 14 amino acids long. Germline values: CDR1 KGHSH, CDR2 LQKENI. The J segment lost 7 bases and the V segment lost 5 bases, leaving 6 bases of the junction unmatched. CDR3 sequence: CASSSDRGRFGYTF. DNA for the CDR3: TGTGCCAGCTCATCGGACAGGGGGCGTTTTGGCTACACCTTC.

The table lists this clone with a few counts. The CDR3: CASSYRGTEAFF. The CDR3 nucleotides are TGTGCCAGCAGTTACAGGGGGACTGAAGCTTTCTTT. This chain uses TRBV7-9 with TRBJ1-1, with 8 bases matching TRBD1. The CDR3 sequence is 12 residues long. J lost 5 bases, V lost 6 bases, and 2 bases had no gene match. CDR1 and CDR2 from the germline V gene are SEHNR and FQNEAQ (reference sequence).

This chain connects TRBV11-2 to TRBJ2-5; 11 nucleotides agree with TRBD1. This CDR3 is 15 amino acids long. J lost 5 bases, V lost 6 bases, and 8 bases had no gene match. Germline assignment: CDR1 SGHAT and CDR2 FQNNGV. The DNA for the CDR3 is TGTGCCAGCAGTCCGACCGGGACAGGGGGTGAGACCCAGTACTTC. It specifies CASSPTGTGGETQYF.

This chain joins TRBV27 and TRBJ1-2; D ambiguous. The CDR3 totals 12 residues. Germline CDR1 is MNHEY and CDR2 is SMNVEV (reference sequence). V lost 6 bases to trimming and J lost 5 bases, with 10 bases between them. The CDR3 DNA sequence: TGTGCCAGCAGGACGGCTGGTTATGGCTACACCTTC. Its protein product is CASRTAGYGYTF.

The chain carries TRBV7-2 and TRBJ1-5; the match to TRBD1 covers 9 bases. J was trimmed by 7 bases and V by 4 bases; bases with no gene match: 11. From germline, CDR1 is SGHTA and CDR2 FQGNSA. The CDR3 length is 16 residues. Written as DNA, the CDR3 is TGTGCCAGCAGCTCTCAAACAGGGGGCAGTAGCCAGCCCCAGCATTTT. As protein: CASSSQTGGSSQPQHF.

The chain combines TRBV2 with TRBJ1-3; TRBD1 aligns across 7 bases. V lost 4 bases, J lost 2 bases, and 8 bases stayed unmatched. The length of the CDR3 is 16 residues. The germline V gene has CDR1 SNHLY and CDR2 FYNNEI. CDR3 sequence (DNA): TGTGCCAGCAGTGCGTCACAGGGGATACCTGGAAACACCATATATTTT. It is translated as CASSASQGIPGNTIYF.